This T cell receptor (beta chain) was retrieved from a study of CD8 T cells in ankylosing spondylitis. Whole-study findings and limits: The study identified a TCR beta motif of under ten highly homologous variants that appeared characteristic of ankylosing spondylitis blood. Disease-associated clones were CD8+ and fairly uncommon in peripheral blood. Matched ankylosing spondylitis synovial fluid reportedly contained a significantly enriched population of disease-linked clones. A subset of motif variants has previously been described in the synovial fluid and blood of reactive arthritis.

On this clonotype: The antigen remains undetermined.

Library preparation for TCR beta used quantitative 5'-RACE with molecular barcodes. TCRdb recomputed calls from the 5' RACE reads with MiXCR, one row per CDR3 protein. Among 220,000 or so distinct CDR3 sequences listed, around 17% were seen once. V lost 2 bases and J lost 4; bases outside the gene matches: 4. The CDR3 consists of 15 residues. Germline V gene lookup returns CDR1 MNHEY and CDR2 SVGAGI. Sequencing was carried out using blood, either unsorted or a sorted T cell fraction (not recorded which). This sequence was found in a male donor with ankylosing spondylitis. The gene calls are TRBV6-5 and TRBJ1-4; 7 bases are a match to TRBD1. The CDR3 sequence is CASSYHQGDNEKLFF. DNA of the CDR3: TGTGCCAGCAGTTACCACCAGGGGGATAATGAAAAACTGTTTTTT.